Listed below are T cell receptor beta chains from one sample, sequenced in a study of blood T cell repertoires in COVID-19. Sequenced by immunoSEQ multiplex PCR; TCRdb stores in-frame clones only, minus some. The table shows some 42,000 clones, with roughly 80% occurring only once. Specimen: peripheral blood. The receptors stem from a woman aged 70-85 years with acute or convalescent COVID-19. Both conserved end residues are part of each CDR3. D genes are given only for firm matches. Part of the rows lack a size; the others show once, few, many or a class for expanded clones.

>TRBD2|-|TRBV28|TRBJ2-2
TGTGCCACCCGGGGGGGGCGGGCCACCGGGGAGCTGTTTTTT
CATRGGRATGELFF
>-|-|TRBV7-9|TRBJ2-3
TGTGCCAGCAGCTTGACCCACAGTACAGATACGCAGTATTTT
CASSLTHSTDTQYF
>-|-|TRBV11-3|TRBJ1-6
TGTGCCAGCAGCCCAGGGGTGAATTCACCCCTCCACTTT
CASSPGVNSPLHF
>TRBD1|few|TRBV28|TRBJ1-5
TGTGCCAGCAGAAACAGGGGATTCCCCACTCAGCCCCAGCATTTT
CASRNRGFPTQPQHF
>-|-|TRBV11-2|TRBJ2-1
TGTGCCAGCAGCCCCGGAGGGTCACCGTTCTTC
CASSPGGSPFF
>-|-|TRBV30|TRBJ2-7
TGTGCCTGGACCGGGACACTGCTTTCGGAGCAGTACTTC
CAWTGTLLSEQYF
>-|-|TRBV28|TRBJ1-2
TGTGCCAGCAGTTTATTTGGGGCAGCCAACTATGGCTACACCTTC
CASSLFGAANYGYTF
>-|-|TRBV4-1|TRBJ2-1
TGCGCCAGCAGCCCAACGGGACTTCCCTACAATGAGCAGTTCTTC
CASSPTGLPYNEQFF
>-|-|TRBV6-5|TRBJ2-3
TGTGCCAGCATGAGGGCCCTAGTAACAGATACGCAGTATTTT
CASMRALVTDTQYF
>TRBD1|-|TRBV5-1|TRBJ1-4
TGCGCCAGCAGCTGGACAGGGGTGGGCGAAAAACTGTTTTTT
CASSWTGVGEKLFF
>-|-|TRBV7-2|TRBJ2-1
TGTGCCAGCAGAGGGCTAGCGCTACACAATGAGCAGTTCTTC
CASRGLALHNEQFF